This paragraph reports one T cell receptor beta chain. Its specificity is unknown. V lost 5 bases, J lost 6 bases, and 9 bases stayed unmatched. CDR3 size: 14 residues. The germline CDR1 and CDR2 sequences are MDHEN and SYDVKM. Produced via immunoSEQ multiplex PCR; TCRdb's table is partial and in-frame only. The sample records about 100,000 clones, 70% to 90% being singletons. This sample is part of a study of T cell responses to AZD1222 COVID-19 vaccine. Broader study findings: Once two AZD1222 doses were given, Spike-specific TCR breadth and depth went up. CD4 TCRs covered the whole spike, strongest at regions 160-218 and 743-854.

The sequenced sample was peripheral blood, obtained on day 0 of AZD1222 vaccination. The V call is TRBV28, the J call TRBJ1-1, with TRBD1 matching 7 bases. The receptor was isolated from an adult in good health. The CDR3 is CASSKPTGRSEAFF. CDR3 bases: TGTGCCAGCAGTAAGCCGACAGGGAGATCTGAAGCTTTCTTT.